Listed below are T cell receptor beta chains from one sample, sequenced in a study of cytomegalovirus exposure and HLA in healthy donors. The data were produced by immunoSEQ multiplex PCR, yet TCRdb's version contains in-frame clones alone and is incomplete. The sample includes approximately 300,000 clones, roughly 81% seen only once; the top ten take 2% to 2.5%. The material sequenced was PBMCs. These receptors all stem from a woman aged 40 to 50 in good health and CMV-seropositive. Each CDR3 is given with its conserved first and last residue. D genes are given only for firm matches. A row's size may be missing; if present it is once, few, many or a size class.

-	-	TRBV29-1	TRBJ2-5	TGCAGCGTTAGCCAGGCACAAGAGACCCAGTACTTC	CSVSQAQETQYF
TRBD2	-	TRBV7-9	TRBJ2-1	TGTGCCAGCAGCTCCGGACTAGCAAATGAGCAGTTCTTC	CASSSGLANEQFF
TRBD1	-	TRBV29-1	TRBJ2-7	TGCAGCGTTCTCGCTCAAGGGACAGGCCGTGCCTACGAGCAGTACTTC	CSVLAQGTGRAYEQYF
-	few	TRBV4-1	TRBJ1-5	TGCGCCAGCAGCTACGAGGCGGCCGGGAATCAGCCCCAGCATTTT	CASSYEAAGNQPQHF
TRBD1	-	TRBV28	TRBJ1-2	TGTGCCAGCAGTTCGGGACAGGGGGCAGAAGGCTACACCTTC	CASSSGQGAEGYTF
-	once	TRBV30	TRBJ1-5	TGTGCCTGGAGAGCGGGGGGCGCGATTAATCAGCCCCAGCATTTT	CAWRAGGAINQPQHF
TRBD1	-	TRBV6-5	TRBJ2-7	TGTGCCAGCAGTTACTCGACACAGGGGGCGGGGGAGCAGTACTTC	CASSYSTQGAGEQYF
TRBD1	-	TRBV7-8	TRBJ1-6	TGTGCCAGCAGCCAGGACAGGGTGGTTAATTCACCCCTCCACTTT	CASSQDRVVNSPLHF
-	-	TRBV9	TRBJ1-5	TGTGCCAGCAGCGAAGGGACTCTTCGCGGTCAGCCCCAGCATTTT	CASSEGTLRGQPQHF
TRBD2	-	TRBV6-1	TRBJ2-1	TGTGCCAGCAGTGAAAGGCCCCCGGGACTAGCGGGATCGGCGGCCTACAATGAGCAGTTCTTC	CASSERPPGLAGSAAYNEQFF
TRBD2	-	TRBV29-1	TRBJ2-3	TGCAGCGTTGGGGAGGGTGGAGATACGCAGTATTTT	CSVGEGGDTQYF
-	-	TRBV6-5	TRBJ2-7	TGTGCCAGCAGTTTGAGATCCTCCTACGAGCAGTACTTC	CASSLRSSYEQYF
TRBD2	-	TRBV30	TRBJ2-5	TGTGCCTGGAGTAGACTAGCGGGAGCAGAGACCCAGTACTTC	CAWSRLAGAETQYF
TRBD2	-	TRBV28	TRBJ2-2	TGTGCCAGCCGGAGCGGGAGGTCATCCGGGGAGCTGTTTTTT	CASRSGRSSGELFF
-	-	TRBV6-7	TRBJ2-7	TGTGCCAGCCCAACAGGGCCCGAATACGAGCACTACGAGCAGTACTTC	CASPTGPEYEHYEQYF
-	few	TRBV11-2	TRBJ1-4	TGTGCCAGCAGCCCATCAGGCGGCAGGGGAAAGGCTAATGAAAAACTGTTTTTT	CASSPSGGRGKANEKLFF
-	-	TRBV4-3	TRBJ1-1	TGCGCCAGCAGCACGACAGGGAACACTGAAGCTTTCTTT	CASSTTGNTEAFF
TRBD1	-	TRBV12-5	TRBJ2-5	TGTGCTAGTGGTCGAGGGACAGGGGTTGAGACCCAGTACTTC	CASGRGTGVETQYF
TRBD2	-	TRBV5-5	TRBJ2-7	TGTGCCAGCAGCTTGGATCGAGCGGGAGGGATGTTCGAGCAGTACTTC	CASSLDRAGGMFEQYF
TRBD2	-	TRBV7-9	TRBJ2-7	TGTGCCAGCAGTTCTGCGATTTTGCGGGAGCCTTCCTACGAGCAGTACTTC	CASSSAILREPSYEQYF
-	-	TRBV18	TRBJ1-1	TGTGCCAGCTCACCCGACATCCTAAACACTGAAGCTTTCTTT	CASSPDILNTEAFF
-	once	TRBV28	TRBJ1-6	TGTGCCAGCAGCCCCCAACGGTCACCCCTCCACTTT	CASSPQRSPLHF
TRBD2	-	TRBV18	TRBJ2-3	TGTGCCAGCTCACCTCTGGGGACTAGCGGGAGTGCTAGCACAGATACGCAGTATTTT	CASSPLGTSGSASTDTQYF
TRBD2	few	TRBV18	TRBJ2-1	TGTGCCAGCTCACCGGGACTAGCAGACAATGAGCAGTTCTTC	CASSPGLADNEQFF
-	once	TRBV19	TRBJ2-4	TGTGCCAGTAGTCCCTCAGGGGTGGCCAAAAACATTCAGTACTTC	CASSPSGVAKNIQYF
-	-	TRBV11-3	TRBJ2-5	TGTGCCAGCAGCTCGGAGACGGGAGAGACCCAGTACTTC	CASSSETGETQYF
TRBD2	-	TRBV19	TRBJ2-5	TGTGCCAGTAGCTTGACTAGCGGGAGTGGAGTGACCCAGTACTTC	CASSLTSGSGVTQYF
TRBD2	-	TRBV2	TRBJ2-6	TGTGCCAGACTGATAGGCGGGGGGGCCCGCTCTGGGGCCAACGTCCTGACTTTC	CARLIGGGARSGANVLTF
-	-	TRBV19	TRBJ2-6	TGTGCCAGTAGTATAGTGGCAGGATCTGCCTCTGGGGCCAACGTCCTGACTTTC	CASSIVAGSASGANVLTF
TRBD2	-	TRBV11-2	TRBJ2-2	TGTGCCAGCAGCACAACTAGCGGGCCCAGTAAAGGGGAGCTGTTTTTT	CASSTTSGPSKGELFF
-	-	TRBV6-1	TRBJ2-4	TGTGCCAGCAGCGAAGCGACAGATCTAGCCAAAAACATTCAGTACTTC	CASSEATDLAKNIQYF
TRBD2	once	TRBV4-2	TRBJ2-5	TGTGCCAGCAGCCAGACAACTAGCGCGGAGACCCAGTACTTC	CASSQTTSAETQYF
-	-	TRBV6-6	TRBJ2-7	TGTGCCAGCAGTCAGGGCTACGACGAGCAGTACTTC	CASSQGYDEQYF
-	few	TRBV5-1	TRBJ2-6	TGCGCCAGCAGCCCGACAAACTCTGGGGCCAACGTCCTGACTTTC	CASSPTNSGANVLTF
-	-	TRBV6-5	TRBJ1-1	TGTGCCAGCAGTTACTCTCGGGGGGAGATCGGTACTGAAGCTTTCTTT	CASSYSRGEIGTEAFF
TRBD2	once	TRBV19	TRBJ2-1	TGTGCCAGTAGTCTACTCTCCGGGAGGGATCACAATGAGCAGTTCTTC	CASSLLSGRDHNEQFF
-	-	TRBV28	TRBJ2-3	TGTGCCAGCAGTTCTTTGTTAGGGGCAGATACGCAGTATTTT	CASSSLLGADTQYF
TRBD1	-	TRBV28	TRBJ2-1	TGTGCCAGCACCCAGGGACAGAACAATGAGCAGTTCTTC	CASTQGQNNEQFF
-	-	TRBV19	TRBJ2-1	TGTGCCAGTAGCCGATACCGGGACTCTTACAATGAGCAGTTCTTC	CASSRYRDSYNEQFF
TRBD2	-	TRBV4-1	TRBJ2-2	TGCGCCAGCAGCCAAACCCCTAGCGGGGGAAACACCGGGGAGCTGTTTTTT	CASSQTPSGGNTGELFF
TRBD2	-	TRBV7-2	TRBJ2-7	TGTGCCAGCAGCCTGACTAGCGATCGAGCCTACGAGCAGTACTTC	CASSLTSDRAYEQYF
TRBD2	-	TRBV7-2	TRBJ2-5	TGTGCCAGCAGCTTCCTGACTAGCGGGAGGGGAACGGAGACCCAGTACTTC	CASSFLTSGRGTETQYF
-	-	TRBV28	TRBJ1-1	TGTGCCACCTGGGGGGGCACTGAAGCTTTCTTT	CATWGGTEAFF
TRBD2	-	TRBV10-3	TRBJ2-1	TGTGCCATCAGATGGGGGAGCGGGGAATACAATGAGCAGTTCTTC	CAIRWGSGEYNEQFF
-	-	TRBV2	TRBJ2-5	TGTGCCAGCAGTCGGTCGAACGAAGAGACCCAGTACTTC	CASSRSNEETQYF
TRBD2	-	TRBV19	TRBJ2-3	TGTGCCACCCCGAGGGGACTAGCGGGAGGGGGTATTTTGGATACGCAGTATTTT	CATPRGLAGGGILDTQYF
TRBD1	-	TRBV5-1	TRBJ1-2	TGCGCCAGCAGTCCCAAGCCACCGGGACAGGGTCTCCTTTTCTTC	CASSPKPPGQGLLFF
-	-	TRBV29-1	TRBJ2-5	TGCAGCGTTGAAGTATTGTTCGGGAGCACAGAGACCCAGTACTTC	CSVEVLFGSTETQYF
TRBD2	-	TRBV18	TRBJ2-7	TGTGCCAGCTCACCAGGGGCTAGCGGCGAGCAGTACTTC	CASSPGASGEQYF
-	-	TRBV2	TRBJ1-6	TGTGCCAGCAGTCAAGACAGCACCTACAATTCACCCCTCCACTTT	CASSQDSTYNSPLHF
-	once	TRBV10-1	TRBJ2-1	TGCGCCAGCAGTGATCCAACCAGAAAATACAATGAGCAGTTCTTC	CASSDPTRKYNEQFF
TRBD1	once	TRBV29-1	TRBJ2-2	TGCAGCGTGGGACAGGGTAGGACCGGGGAGCTGTTTTTT	CSVGQGRTGELFF
TRBD2	-	TRBV6-5	TRBJ2-3	TGTGCCAGCACAACTAGCGGGCCCACAGATACGCAGTATTTT	CASTTSGPTDTQYF